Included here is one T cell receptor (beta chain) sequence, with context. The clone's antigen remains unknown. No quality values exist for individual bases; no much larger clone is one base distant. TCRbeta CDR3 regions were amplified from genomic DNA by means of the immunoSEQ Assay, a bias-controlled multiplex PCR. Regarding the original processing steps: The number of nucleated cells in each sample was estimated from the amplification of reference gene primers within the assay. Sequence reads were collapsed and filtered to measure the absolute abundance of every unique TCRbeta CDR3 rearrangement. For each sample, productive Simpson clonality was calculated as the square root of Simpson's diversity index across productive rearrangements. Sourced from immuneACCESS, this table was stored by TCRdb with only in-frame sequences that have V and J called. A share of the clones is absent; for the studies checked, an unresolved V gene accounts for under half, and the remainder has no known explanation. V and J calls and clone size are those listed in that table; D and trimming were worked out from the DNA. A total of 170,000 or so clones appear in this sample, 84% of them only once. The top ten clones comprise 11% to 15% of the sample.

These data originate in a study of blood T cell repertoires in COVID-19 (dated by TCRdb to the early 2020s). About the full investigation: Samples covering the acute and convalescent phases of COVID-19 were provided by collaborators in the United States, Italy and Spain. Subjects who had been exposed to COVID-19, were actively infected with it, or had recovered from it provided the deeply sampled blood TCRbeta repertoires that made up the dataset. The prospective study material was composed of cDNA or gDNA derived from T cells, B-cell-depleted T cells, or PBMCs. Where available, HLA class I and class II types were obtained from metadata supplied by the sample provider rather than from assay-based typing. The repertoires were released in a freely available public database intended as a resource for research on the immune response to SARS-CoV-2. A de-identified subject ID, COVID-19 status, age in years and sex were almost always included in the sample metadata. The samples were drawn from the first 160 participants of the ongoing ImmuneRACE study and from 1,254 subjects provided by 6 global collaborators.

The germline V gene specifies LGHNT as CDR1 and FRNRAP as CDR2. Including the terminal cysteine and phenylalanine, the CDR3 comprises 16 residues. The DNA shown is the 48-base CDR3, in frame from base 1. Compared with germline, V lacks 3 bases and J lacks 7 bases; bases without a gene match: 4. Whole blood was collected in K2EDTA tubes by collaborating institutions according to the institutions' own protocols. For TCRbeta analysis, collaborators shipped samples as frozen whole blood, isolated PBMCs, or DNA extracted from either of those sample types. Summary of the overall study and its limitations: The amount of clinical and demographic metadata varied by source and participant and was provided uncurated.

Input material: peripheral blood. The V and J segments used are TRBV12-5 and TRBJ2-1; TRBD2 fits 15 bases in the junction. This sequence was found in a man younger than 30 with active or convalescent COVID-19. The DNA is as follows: TGTGCTAGTGGTTTCCCGGGGACTAGCGGGAGGAATGAGCAGTTCTTC. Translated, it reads CASGFPGTSGRNEQFF. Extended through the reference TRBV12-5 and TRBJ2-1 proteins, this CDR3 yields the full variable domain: DARVTQTPRHKVTEMGQEVTMRCQPILGHNTVFWYRQTMMQGLELLAYFRNRAPLDDSGMPKDRFSAEMPDATLATLKIQPSEPRDSAVYFCASGFPGTSGRNEQFFGPGTRLTVL.